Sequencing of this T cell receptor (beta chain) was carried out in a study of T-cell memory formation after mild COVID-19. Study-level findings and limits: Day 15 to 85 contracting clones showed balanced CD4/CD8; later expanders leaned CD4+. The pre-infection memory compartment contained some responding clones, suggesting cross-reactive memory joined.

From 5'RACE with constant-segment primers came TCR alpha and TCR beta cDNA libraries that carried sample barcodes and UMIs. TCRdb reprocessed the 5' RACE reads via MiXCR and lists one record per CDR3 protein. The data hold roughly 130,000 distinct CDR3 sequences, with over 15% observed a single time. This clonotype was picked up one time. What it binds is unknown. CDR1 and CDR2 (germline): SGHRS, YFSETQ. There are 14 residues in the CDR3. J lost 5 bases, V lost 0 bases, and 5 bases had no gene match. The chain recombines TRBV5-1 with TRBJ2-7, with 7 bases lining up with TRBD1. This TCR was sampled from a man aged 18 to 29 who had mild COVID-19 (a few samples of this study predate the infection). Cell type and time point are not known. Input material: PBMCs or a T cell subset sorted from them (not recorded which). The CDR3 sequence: CASSLGTGGDEQYF. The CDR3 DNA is TGCGCCAGCAGCTTGGGGACAGGTGGAGACGAGCAGTACTTC.